A selection of T cell receptor beta chains follows, all from one sample in a study of blood T cell repertoires in COVID-19. Measured with immunoSEQ multiplex PCR; TCRdb has only the in-frame clones, and not every one. The sample records more than 450,000 clones, around 90% being singletons. What was sequenced was PBMCs or T cells enriched from blood (not recorded which). The source of these receptors is a young woman who had recovered from COVID-19. Each CDR3 is given with its conserved first and last residue. Fields, in order: clone size, J gene, D gene, V gene, CDR3 protein, CDR3 DNA. The D gene is left open where the match is weak. Rows may omit the clone size; those that give it use once, few, many or a size class.

>-|TRBJ1-6|TRBD1|TRBV18
CASSPIQGIKSSYNSPLHF
TGTGCCAGCTCACCCATACAGGGGATAAAAAGCTCCTATAATTCACCCCTCCACTTT
>-|TRBJ1-3|-|TRBV28
CAAGANLGGNTIYF
TGTGCCGCGGGTGCCAACCTCGGGGGAAACACCATATATTTT
>-|TRBJ2-3|-|TRBV7-2
CASSNVGITDTQYF
TGTGCCAGCAGTAATGTTGGCATCACAGATACGCAGTATTTT
>-|TRBJ2-1|TRBD2|TRBV7-2
CASSFGGSSYNEQFF
TGTGCCAGCAGCTTCGGGGGGAGCTCCTACAATGAGCAGTTCTTC
>once|TRBJ2-5|-|TRBV4-1
CASSQVEDSQETQYF
TGCGCCAGCAGCCAAGTTGAGGACTCACAAGAGACCCAGTACTTC
>-|TRBJ1-2|-|TRBV6-1
CASSESGSNGYTF
TGTGCCAGCAGTGAATCTGGCAGTAATGGCTACACCTTC
>-|TRBJ1-2|TRBD1|TRBV7-2
CASSSRGRGYTF
TGTGCCAGCAGCTCCAGGGGGCGTGGCTACACCTTC
>few|TRBJ2-7|-|TRBV28
CASSPPFGRGLNEQYF
TGTGCCAGCAGTCCGCCCTTCGGGCGGGGGCTCAACGAGCAGTACTTC
>-|TRBJ1-2|-|TRBV5-1
CASATGTQNYGYTF
TGCGCCAGCGCTACCGGGACACAGAACTATGGCTACACCTTC
>-|TRBJ1-6|-|TRBV2
CASGWGESSYNSPLHF
TGTGCCAGCGGCTGGGGAGAGAGCTCCTATAATTCACCCCTCCACTTT
>once|TRBJ1-5|TRBD1|TRBV12-3/TRBV12-4
CASSDSGGQPQHF
TGTGCCAGCAGCGATTCAGGGGGTCAGCCCCAGCATTTT
>-|TRBJ1-1|-|TRBV5-1
CASSFRGEWTEAFF
TGCGCCAGCAGCTTCCGTGGGGAGTGGACTGAAGCTTTCTTT
>-|TRBJ2-7|-|TRBV24-1
CATSDSGGDAYEQYF
TGTGCCACCAGTGATTCTGGCGGGGACGCCTACGAGCAGTACTTC
>-|TRBJ2-1|-|TRBV10-1
CASSEGGSYNEQFF
TGCGCCAGCAGTGAGGGGGGGTCCTACAATGAGCAGTTCTTC
>-|TRBJ2-2|-|TRBV19
CASRGATTGELFF
TGTGCCAGTAGGGGGGCTACGACCGGGGAGCTGTTTTTT
>-|TRBJ2-3|TRBD1|TRBV7-9
CASSSRTGKGGTDTQYF
TGTGCCAGCAGCTCACGGACAGGGAAAGGTGGCACAGATACGCAGTATTTT
>-|TRBJ2-4|-|TRBV5-1
CASSQQGLVGNIQYF
TGCGCCAGCAGTCAACAGGGTCTGGTGGGAAACATTCAGTACTTC
>-|TRBJ2-7|-|TRBV5-6
CASSPEVGGYEQYF
TGTGCCAGCAGCCCCGAGGTCGGGGGCTACGAGCAGTACTTC
>once|TRBJ1-2|-|TRBV19
CASSLGGANYGYTF
TGTGCCAGTAGCCTTGGGGGGGCTAACTATGGCTACACCTTC
>-|TRBJ1-1|-|TRBV30
CAWISRLPRRAFF
TGTGCCTGGATCTCCCGACTCCCTAGAAGGGCTTTCTTT
>-|TRBJ1-5|-|TRBV30
CAWSVGQTMEPQHF
TGTGCCTGGAGTGTTGGACAGACGATGGAGCCCCAGCATTTT